What follows describes a single T cell receptor (beta chain). This clonotype showed up many times. Its antigen has not been determined. The sample holds no much larger clone one base away, and base qualities are not on file. These data come from a study of T cell repertoires in cytomegalovirus infection (dated by TCRdb to the late 2010s). About the full investigation: Donor HLA type was relevant to the analysis, because carriage of CMV infection together with the matching HLA type was indicated by public TCR beta signatures. Results the study describes overall, beyond this receptor: In the ex vivo response, HLA-C-restricted CMV-specific TCR beta clonotypes were dominant, and in two of eight donors the single most frequent clonotype came from this HLA-C-restricted group. In both this cohort and an independent cohort of several hundred donors, the cumulative frequency of public TCR beta family members distinguished carriers of CMV infection plus the relevant HLA type.

CDR1 and CDR2 were assigned from the germline V gene (reference sequence) as SSHAT and FNYEAQ. Cut back by 3 bases and 3 bases, the V and J ends lie 5 bases apart. From the cysteine through the phenylalanine, the CDR3 covers 13 amino acids. The read is trimmed to its CDR3 DNA, 39 bases read in frame from base 1. TCRdb shows the sequencer as Illumina HiSeq 1500. TCRdb trimmed public reads at Q25 via fastp, called clones via MiXCR and kept in-frame beta chains. Rows are unified per CDR3 protein, each entry keeping the most common DNA and genes. This sample is represented by a few hundred thousand distinct CDR3 sequences; around 9.5% of them were singletons. Together, the top ten hold around 4.5% of the sample.

This TCR was recovered from a human donor in good health (CMV status not recorded). Some clones in this sample may be carry-over from other donors' samples. The sequenced material came from PBMCs. This chain joins TRBV7-7 to TRBJ2-2, with an unclear D gene assignment. The CDR3 region has the sequence CASSLADTGELFF. The base sequence is TGTGCCAGCAGCTTGGCGGACACCGGGGAGCTGTTTTTT.